The entry that follows covers one TCR beta chain sequence. No antigen is known for it. This specimen belongs to a study of cytomegalovirus exposure and HLA in healthy donors. Study-level information: Within an early data release were tens of millions of unique TCRs drawn from HLA-typed donors. Broader study findings: Among TCR beta chains, those listed as cytomegalovirus-associated numbered around 160. Available immune exposure information covered CMV serostatus only.

CDR1 is SNHLY, CDR2 FYNNEI, per germline. The CDR3 is made up of 13 amino acids. Deletions cut 7 bases from V and 2 bases from J, with 12 bases between. With 60 Vbeta and 13 Jbeta primers, the PCR was carried out. Profiling relied on immunoSEQ multiplex PCR, and the TCRdb table lists in-frame clones only, not all of them. In the table there are some 170,000 clones, roughly four fifths of which are singletons. The TCR was taken from a woman aged 18-29 years in good health and CMV-seronegative. This chain uses TRBV2 with TRBJ2-7; D is possibly TRBD1 (5 bases). The sequenced sample consisted of PBMCs. The CDR3 DNA sequence: TGTGCCAGCACCCTGAGGACAACCTACGAGCAGTACTTC. This sequence encodes CASTLRTTYEQYF. Looking up the rest from reference TRBV2 and TRBJ2-7 gives the full variable domain: EPEVTQTPSHQVTQMGQEVILRCVPISNHLYFYWYRQILGQKVEFLVSFYNNEISEKSEIFDDQFSVERPDGSNFTLKIRSTKLEDSAMYFCASTLRTTYEQYFGPGTRLTVT.